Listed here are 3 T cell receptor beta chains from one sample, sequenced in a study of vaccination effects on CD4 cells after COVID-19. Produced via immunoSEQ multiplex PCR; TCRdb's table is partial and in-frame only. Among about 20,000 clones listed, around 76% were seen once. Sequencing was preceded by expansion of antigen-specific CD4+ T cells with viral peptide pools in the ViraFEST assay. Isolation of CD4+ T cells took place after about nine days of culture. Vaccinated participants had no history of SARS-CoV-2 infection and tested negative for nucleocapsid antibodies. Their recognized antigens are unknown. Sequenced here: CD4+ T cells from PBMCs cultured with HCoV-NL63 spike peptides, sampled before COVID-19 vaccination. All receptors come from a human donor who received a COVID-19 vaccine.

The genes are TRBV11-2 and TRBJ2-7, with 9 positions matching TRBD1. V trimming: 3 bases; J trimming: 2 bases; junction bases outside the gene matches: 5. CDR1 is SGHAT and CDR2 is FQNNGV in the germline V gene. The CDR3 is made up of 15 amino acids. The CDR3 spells CASSLTDRGTYEQYF. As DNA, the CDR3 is TGTGCCAGCAGCTTGACGGACAGGGGTACCTACGAGCAGTACTTC.

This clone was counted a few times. The CDR3 protein is CASSTGPGGYQPQHF. CDR3 nucleotides: TGCGCCAGCAGCACGGGACCCGGGGGATATCAGCCCCAGCATTTT. The genes are TRBV5-1 and TRBJ1-5, with a possible D match to TRBD1 (5 bases). Trimming removed 4 bases at V and 5 bases at J, with 16 bases between. This CDR3 contains 15 residues. Germline V gene sequence: CDR1 SGHRS, CDR2 YFSETQ.

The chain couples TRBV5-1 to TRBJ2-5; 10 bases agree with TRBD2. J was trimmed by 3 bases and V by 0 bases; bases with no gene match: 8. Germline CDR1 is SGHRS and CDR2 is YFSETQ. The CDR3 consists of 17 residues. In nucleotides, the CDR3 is TGCGCCAGCAGCTTGGTATTAGCGGGGGGTCCGGAAGAGACCCAGTACTTC. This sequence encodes CASSLVLAGGPEETQYF.